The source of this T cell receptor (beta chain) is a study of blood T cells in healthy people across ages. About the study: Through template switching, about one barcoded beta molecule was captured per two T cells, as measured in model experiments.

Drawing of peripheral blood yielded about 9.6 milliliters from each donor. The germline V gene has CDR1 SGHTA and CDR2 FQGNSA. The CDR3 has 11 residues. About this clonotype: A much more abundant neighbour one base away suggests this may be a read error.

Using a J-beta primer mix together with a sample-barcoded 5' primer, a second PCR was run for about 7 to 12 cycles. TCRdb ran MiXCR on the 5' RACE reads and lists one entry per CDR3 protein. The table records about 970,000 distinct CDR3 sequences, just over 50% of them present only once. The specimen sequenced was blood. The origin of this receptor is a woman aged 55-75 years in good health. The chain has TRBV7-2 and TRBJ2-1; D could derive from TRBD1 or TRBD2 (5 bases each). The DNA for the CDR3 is TGTGCCAGCAGGTTAGGGGAGACCCAGTTCTTC. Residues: CASRLGETQFF.